The clone carrying this T cell receptor (beta chain) was counted only a few times. V gave up 7 bases and J gave up 1 base, with 16 bases separating them. From germline, CDR1 is MNHEY and CDR2 SVGAGI. The length of the CDR3 is 15 residues. As originally analysed: Scientists estimated how many nucleated cells there were by amplifying reference gene primers. Measured with immunoSEQ multiplex PCR; TCRdb has only the in-frame clones, and not every one. V, J and clone size are those of that table, while D and trimming were read from the DNA. The sample has some 110,000 clones; under 80% are singletons. This record comes from a study of blood T cell repertoires in COVID-19. Turning to the study itself: COVID-19 samples from acute and convalescent phases originated in the United States, Italy and Spain. PBMCs, B-cell-depleted T cells, or T cells were the source of the cDNA or gDNA that made up the material.

The source is a man aged 50 to 59 with acute or convalescent COVID-19. The sequenced sample consisted of peripheral blood. The chain recombines TRBV6-5 with TRBJ1-1; a possible D gene is TRBD1 (5 bases). The CDR3 nucleotides are TGTGCCAGCACCCCCGGACATGGTGGGAACACTGAAGCTTTCTTT. Its translation: CASTPGHGGNTEAFF.